Below are 9 T cell receptor beta chains sequenced from a single sample in a study of post-analysis software for immune sequencing data. Study-level findings and limits: There were five or six TRBV segments more frequent in patients than controls, and TRBV5-6, TRBV5-1 and TRBV20-1 were among them.

These TCRs' antigens remain unknown. cDNA libraries for TCR beta contained unique molecular identifiers. Each CDR3 protein gets one entry after TCRdb re-called the PCR reads with MiXCR. In the table there are 350,000 to 500,000 distinct CDR3 sequences, 39% of which are singletons. The specimen was blood. The source is a girl aged 2 to 10 with multiple sclerosis.

This clonotype was found a few times. The chain employs TRBV20-1 and TRBJ1-2; D may be TRBD1 (5 bases). CDR1 is DFQATT and CDR2 is SNEGSKA in the germline V gene (reference sequence). Trimming removed 7 bases at V and 3 bases at J, with 21 bases between. This CDR3 has 15 amino acids. This CDR3 is CSVTAWRGPHYGYTF. For the CDR3, the DNA is TGCAGTGTTACCGCCTGGCGGGGCCCGCACTATGGCTACACCTTC.

This clonotype was recorded only once. CDR3 amino acids: CASSYDGTVNSPLHF. The DNA for the CDR3 is TGTGCCAGCAGTTACGACGGGACAGTCAATTCACCCCTCCACTTT. The V gene is TRBV6-6, the J gene TRBJ1-6; TRBD1 matches 7 bases. Germline trimming cut 2 bases from V and 7 bases from J; bases unmatched to any gene: 5. The germline CDR1 and CDR2 sequences are MNHNY and SVGAGI (reference sequence). The CDR3 extends over 15 amino acids.

This clonotype has a handful of counts. The chain joins TRBV5-1 to TRBJ1-4; 10 bases match TRBD1. The CDR3 has 16 residues. CDR1 and CDR2 from the germline V gene are SGHRS and YFSETQ. V shed 4 bases and J 3 bases; nucleotides not matched to a gene: 6. The CDR3 sequence: CASSPRDRGSNEKLFF. DNA for the CDR3: TGCGCCAGCAGCCCCCGGGACAGGGGTTCTAATGAAAAACTGTTTTTT.

This clonotype was detected only a few times. The chain recombines TRBV4-2 with TRBJ2-1; D call uncertain. The CDR3 contains 17 residues. The V end lost 3 bases, the J end lost 0 bases, and 15 bases lay between the germline ends. CDR1 and CDR2 from the germline V gene are LGHNA and YNFKEQ. CDR3 loop: CASSHLSAESSYNEQFF. CDR3 coding DNA: TGTGCCAGCAGCCATTTATCGGCGGAGAGCTCCTACAATGAGCAGTTCTTC.

The chain's CDR3 is CSVGLAGAFPDTQYF. The CDR3, as DNA: TGCAGCGTGGGACTAGCGGGCGCCTTTCCAGATACGCAGTATTTT. The genes are TRBV29-1 and TRBJ2-3; 12 bases line up with TRBD2. Germline-derived CDR1 and CDR2 are SQVTM and ANQGSEA. The CDR3 totals 15 residues. J was trimmed by 4 bases and V by 6 bases; bases with no gene match: 8.

The chain carries TRBV7-9 and TRBJ2-6; unclear D gene. The CDR3 contains 16 residues. CDR1 and CDR2 from the germline V gene are SEHNR and FQNEAQ (reference sequence). Trimming took 2 bases from V and 0 from J, leaving 8 bases between them. As DNA, the CDR3 is TGTGCCAGCAGCTTACTCTATTTCTCTGGGGCCAACGTCCTGACTTTC. Protein: CASSLLYFSGANVLTF.

This chain links TRBV27 with TRBJ2-1; TRBD1 is a possible D gene (6 bases). The CDR3 is 15 residues long. The germline gives CDR1 MNHEY, CDR2 SMNVEV (reference sequence). Between the trimmed V and J ends, which lost 5 bases and 3 bases, there was a span of 14 bases. The CDR3, as DNA: TGTGCCAGCAGTAACAGACAGGCTGTCTACAATGAGCAGTTCTTC. This sequence encodes CASSNRQAVYNEQFF.

The sample holds a few counts of this clonotype. This chain uses TRBV27 with TRBJ2-3, with 12 nucleotides matching TRBD2. This CDR3 spans 16 amino acids. Germline values: CDR1 MNHEY, CDR2 SMNVEV (reference sequence). Trimming removed 6 bases from V and 2 bases from J; junction bases left unmatched: 6. The CDR3 here is CASSLTSGGNTDTQYF. The CDR3 DNA sequence: TGTGCCAGCAGCTTGACTAGCGGGGGTAACACAGATACGCAGTATTTT.

The chain carries TRBV27 and TRBJ2-7; D call uncertain. CDR1 MNHEY and CDR2 SMNVEV come from the germline V gene (reference sequence). V was shortened by 0 bases and J by 6 bases, with 12 bases between the two germline ends. The CDR3 has 14 residues. CDR3 nucleotide sequence: TGTGCCAGCAGTTTATCCACTCTAATACTCGAGCAGTACTTC. This sequence encodes CASSLSTLILEQYF.